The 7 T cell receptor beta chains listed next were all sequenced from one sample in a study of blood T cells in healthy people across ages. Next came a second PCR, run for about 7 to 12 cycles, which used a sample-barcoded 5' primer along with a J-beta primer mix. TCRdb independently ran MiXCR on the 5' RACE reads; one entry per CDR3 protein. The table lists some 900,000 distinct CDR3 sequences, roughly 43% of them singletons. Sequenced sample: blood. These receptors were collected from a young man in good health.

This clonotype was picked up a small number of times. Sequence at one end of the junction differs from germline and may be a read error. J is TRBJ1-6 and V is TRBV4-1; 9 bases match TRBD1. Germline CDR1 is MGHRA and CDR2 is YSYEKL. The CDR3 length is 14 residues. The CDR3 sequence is CASSQDRGGSPLHF. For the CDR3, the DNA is TGTGCCAGCAGCCAAGACAGGGGGGGTTCACCCCTCCACTTT.

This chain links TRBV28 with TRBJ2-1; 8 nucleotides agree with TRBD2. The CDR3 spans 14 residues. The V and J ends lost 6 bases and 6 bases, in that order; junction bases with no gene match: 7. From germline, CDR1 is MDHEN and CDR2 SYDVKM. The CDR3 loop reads CASSPGLDSNEQFF. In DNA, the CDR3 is TGTGCCAGCAGCCCGGGACTAGATTCCAATGAGCAGTTCTTC.

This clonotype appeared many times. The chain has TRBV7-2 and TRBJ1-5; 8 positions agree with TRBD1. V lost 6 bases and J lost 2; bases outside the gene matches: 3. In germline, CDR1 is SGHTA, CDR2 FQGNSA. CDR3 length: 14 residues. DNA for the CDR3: TGTGCCAGCAGTTCGACAGGGGGCAATCAGCCCCAGCATTTT. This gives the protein CASSSTGGNQPQHF.

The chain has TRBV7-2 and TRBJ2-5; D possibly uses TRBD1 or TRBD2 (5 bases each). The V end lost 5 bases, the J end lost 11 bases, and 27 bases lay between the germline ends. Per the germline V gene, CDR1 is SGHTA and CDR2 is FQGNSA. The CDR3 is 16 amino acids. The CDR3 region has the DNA TGTGCCAGCAGCCCAAAGCACCGGGACCCGATTAATGAGCAGTACTTC. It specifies CASSPKHRDPINEQYF.

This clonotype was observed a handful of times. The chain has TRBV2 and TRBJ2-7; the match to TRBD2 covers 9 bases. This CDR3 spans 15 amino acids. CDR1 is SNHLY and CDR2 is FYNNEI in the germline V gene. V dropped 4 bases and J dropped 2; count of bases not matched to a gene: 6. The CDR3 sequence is CASSGLAGRTYEQYF. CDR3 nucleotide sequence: TGTGCCAGCAGTGGCCTAGCGGGGAGGACCTACGAGCAGTACTTC. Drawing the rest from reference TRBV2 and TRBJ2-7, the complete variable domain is EPEVTQTPSHQVTQMGQEVILRCVPISNHLYFYWYRQILGQKVEFLVSFYNNEISEKSEIFDDQFSVERPDGSNFTLKIRSTKLEDSAMYFCASSGLAGRTYEQYFGPGTRLTVT.

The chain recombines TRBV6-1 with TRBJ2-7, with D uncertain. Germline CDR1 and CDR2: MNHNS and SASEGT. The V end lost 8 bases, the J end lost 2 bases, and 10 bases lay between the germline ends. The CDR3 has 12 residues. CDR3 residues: CASLDGPYEQYF. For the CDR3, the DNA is TGTGCCAGCCTAGACGGTCCCTACGAGCAGTACTTC.

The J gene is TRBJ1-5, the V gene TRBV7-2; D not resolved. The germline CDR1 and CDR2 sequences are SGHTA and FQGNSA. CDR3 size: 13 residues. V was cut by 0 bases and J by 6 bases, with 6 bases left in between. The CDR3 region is CASSLAYGQPQHF. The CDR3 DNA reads TGTGCCAGCAGCTTAGCCTATGGTCAGCCCCAGCATTTT.